This TCR beta chain was sequenced for a study of blood T cells in healthy people across ages. Germline CDR1 and CDR2: MNHNS and SASEGT. The J segment lost 5 bases and the V segment lost 4 bases, leaving 8 bases of the junction unmatched. This CDR3 spans 15 amino acids. Using a J-beta primer mix together with a sample-barcoded 5' primer, a second PCR was run for 7 to 11 cycles. Tags on each cDNA molecule came from a template-switch adaptor with 12 random nucleotides. TCRdb processed the 5' RACE reads anew with MiXCR; each CDR3 protein has one entry. There are approximately 960,000 distinct CDR3 sequences in the sample; under 35% occur only once, and 10% lies in the top ten. They isolated at least 6 million PBMCs from each sample. The sample also formed part of further work on T cells of mothers and their children.

The source of this sequence is a woman in her forties in good health. J is TRBJ2-7 and V is TRBV6-1; 10 bases match TRBD1. Sequences were obtained from blood. The CDR3 reads CASSGDRGIRDEQYF. CDR3 nucleotides: TGTGCCAGCAGTGGGGACAGGGGAATACGGGACGAGCAGTACTTC.